The 16 T cell receptor beta chains below all came from one sample that was sequenced in a study of shared clonotypes between healthy human individuals. CD45RO negativity and positive selection for CCR7 defined naive CD8 cells, a population that excluded terminally differentiated effector memory CD45RA+ cells. The data were produced by immunoSEQ multiplex PCR, yet TCRdb's version contains in-frame clones alone and is incomplete. The sample contains over 2 million clones, approximately 94% of which appear only once. Specimen: naive CD8+ T cells sorted from blood. The source of these receptors is a young man in good health.

This chain connects TRBV27 to TRBJ2-3; TRBD2 aligns across 7 bases. This CDR3 has 16 amino acids. In germline, CDR1 is MNHEY, CDR2 SMNVEV (reference sequence). Trimming at V came to 5 bases and at J to 1 base, leaving 9 bases not matched to a gene. This CDR3 is CASSATSPPGTDTQYF. CDR3 coding DNA: TGTGCCAGCAGTGCGACTAGCCCACCCGGCACAGATACGCAGTATTTT.

This clone was seen a single time. V gene TRBV10-2 combines with J gene TRBJ1-5; tentatively, D is TRBD1 (5 bases). V lost 0 bases, J lost 6 bases, and 9 bases lay in between. Germline CDR1 is WSHSY and CDR2 is SAAADI. This CDR3 has 14 residues. The CDR3 nucleotides read TGCGCCAGCAGTGAGTCGGCAGGGAGTCAGCCCCAGCATTTT. Amino acid sequence: CASSESAGSQPQHF.

The chain links TRBV4-3 to TRBJ2-5; D perhaps matches TRBD2 (5 bases). Trimming removed 1 base at V and 5 bases at J, with 14 bases between. The CDR3 sequence is 15 residues long. Germline V gives CDR1 LGHNA, CDR2 YSLEER. CDR3 in amino acids: CASSQVFEGRETQYF. DNA for the CDR3: TGCGCCAGCAGCCAAGTTTTTGAGGGCCGCGAGACCCAGTACTTC.

This sequence joins TRBV18 and TRBJ2-7; D remains unclear. Per the germline V gene, CDR1 is KGHSH and CDR2 is LQKENI. V lost 3 bases to trimming and J lost 1 base, with 10 bases between them. The CDR3 covers 14 residues. For the CDR3, the DNA is TGTGCCAGCTCACCTCCTTCGGGTTCCTACGAGCAGTACTTC. It yields the protein CASSPPSGSYEQYF.

The chain links TRBV28 to TRBJ2-7; D perhaps matches TRBD1 (6 bases). Per the germline V gene, CDR1 is MDHEN and CDR2 is SYDVKM. This CDR3 comprises 16 residues. Trimming stripped 5 bases from V and 2 bases from J, with 19 bases between. Here the CDR3 DNA reads TGTGCCAGCAGTCAGGTGGTCGGGACACCGCCCTACGAGCAGTACTTC. It translates to CASSQVVGTPPYEQYF.

V gene TRBV2 combines with J gene TRBJ2-1, with a tentative D call TRBD2 (6 bases). Germline V gene sequence: CDR1 SNHLY, CDR2 FYNNEI. CDR3 length: 16 residues. V dropped 1 base and J dropped 5 bases, with 15 bases sitting between them. The DNA of the CDR3 is TGTGCCAGCAGTGAAGGGGGGGTCGGTAGAGACAATGAGCAGTTCTTC. This encodes CASSEGGVGRDNEQFF.

The chain is built from TRBV29-1 and TRBJ2-1; TRBD2 aligns across 9 bases. Germline V gene lookup returns CDR1 SQVTM and CDR2 ANQGSEA. The CDR3 totals 17 residues. The V gene end was trimmed by 4 bases and the J gene end by 3 bases; junction bases not matched to a gene: 13. The CDR3 DNA is TGCAGCGTTGCCCCATGGGCGGGAGGGCAAAGCTACAATGAGCAGTTCTTC. This sequence encodes CSVAPWAGGQSYNEQFF.

The rearrangement links TRBV27 to TRBJ1-5; 9 bases line up with TRBD1. The ends lost 4 bases at V and 2 bases at J; junction bases unmatched: 9. The CDR3 covers 17 residues. CDR1 is MNHEY, CDR2 SMNVEV, per germline (reference sequence). The CDR3 coding sequence is TGTGCCAGCAGTTACACCGGCACAGGGGGCGGCAATCAGCCCCAGCATTTT. Translating it yields CASSYTGTGGGNQPQHF.

J is TRBJ2-3 and V is TRBV7-8; 12 nucleotides align to TRBD2. Germline-derived CDR1 and CDR2 are SGHVS and FQNEAQ. CDR3 size: 17 residues. V shed 2 bases, J shed 5 bases, and the junction held 8 bases outside the gene matches. This chain's CDR3 is CASSLPLAGGLLDTQYF. In DNA form, the CDR3 reads TGTGCCAGCAGCTTACCTCTAGCGGGGGGGCTATTAGATACGCAGTATTTT.

A single count supports this clone. This chain joins TRBV28 and TRBJ1-2, with D perhaps TRBD1 (6 bases). Deletions cut 7 bases from V and 4 bases from J, with 16 bases between. The CDR3 runs to 14 residues. Germline V gene lookup returns CDR1 MDHEN and CDR2 SYDVKM. The CDR3 loop is CASTILQGSYGYTF. DNA for the CDR3: TGTGCCAGCACGATTTTGCAGGGGAGCTATGGCTACACCTTC.

The rearrangement uses TRBV7-3 and TRBJ2-1; 8 bases are a match to TRBD2. This CDR3 is built from 16 residues. Trimming cost V 3 bases and J 1 base; bases outside gene matches: 5. The germline gives CDR1 SGHTA, CDR2 FQGTGA. CDR3 coding DNA: TGTGCCAGCAGCTTGGGACTAGTTGGGTCCTACAATGAGCAGTTCTTC. Its translation is CASSLGLVGSYNEQFF.

The sample holds one count of this clone. The gene calls are TRBV4-1 and TRBJ2-7; 9 positions agree with TRBD2. The V segment lost 0 bases and the J segment 1 base; nucleotides outside the gene matches: 10. CDR1 is MGHRA, CDR2 YSYEKL, per germline. This CDR3 spans 18 amino acids. The DNA for the CDR3 is TGCGCCAGCAGCCAAGATCAGGCTAGCGGGGCCGTTTCCTACGAGCAGTACTTC. Protein sequence: CASSQDQASGAVSYEQYF.

The DNA of the CDR3 is TGTGCCAGTAATATCGGGACAGCCGCGAACACTGAAGCTTTCTTT. This sequence encodes CASNIGTAANTEAFF. The chain is built from TRBV19 and TRBJ1-1; 7 positions match TRBD1. This CDR3 has 15 residues. The junction had 9 bases not matched to a gene; V was cut back by 7 bases and J by 1 base. CDR1 and CDR2 (germline): LNHDA, SQIVND (reference sequence).

V gene TRBV6-5 combines with J gene TRBJ2-5, with D perhaps matching TRBD2 (5 bases). There are 14 residues in the CDR3. With 2 bases removed from V and 0 bases from J, the gap between germline ends came to 7 bases. Looked up from germline, CDR1 is MNHEY and CDR2 is SVGAGI. For the CDR3, the DNA is TGTGCCAGCAGTTACGCCGGGAACCAAGAGACCCAGTACTTC. Translation: CASSYAGNQETQYF.

The V gene is TRBV6-1, the J gene TRBJ2-5, with 7 bases aligning to TRBD1. Unmatched junction bases numbered 7, after V lost 2 bases and J lost 7 bases. The germline CDR1 and CDR2 sequences are MNHNS and SASEGT. This CDR3 comprises 14 residues. CDR3 nucleotide sequence: TGTGCCAGCAGTGAATTTACAGGGGCAGGGACCCAGTACTTC. This codes for CASSEFTGAGTQYF.

The chain is built from TRBV7-9 and TRBJ2-4; D is undetermined. CDR3 length: 15 amino acids. The germline CDR1 and CDR2 sequences are SEHNR and FQNEAQ (reference sequence). V lost 0 bases to trimming and J lost 0 bases, with 6 bases between them. As DNA, the CDR3 is TGTGCCAGCAGCTTAGCTCCGCTAGCCAAAAACATTCAGTACTTC. Amino acid sequence: CASSLAPLAKNIQYF.